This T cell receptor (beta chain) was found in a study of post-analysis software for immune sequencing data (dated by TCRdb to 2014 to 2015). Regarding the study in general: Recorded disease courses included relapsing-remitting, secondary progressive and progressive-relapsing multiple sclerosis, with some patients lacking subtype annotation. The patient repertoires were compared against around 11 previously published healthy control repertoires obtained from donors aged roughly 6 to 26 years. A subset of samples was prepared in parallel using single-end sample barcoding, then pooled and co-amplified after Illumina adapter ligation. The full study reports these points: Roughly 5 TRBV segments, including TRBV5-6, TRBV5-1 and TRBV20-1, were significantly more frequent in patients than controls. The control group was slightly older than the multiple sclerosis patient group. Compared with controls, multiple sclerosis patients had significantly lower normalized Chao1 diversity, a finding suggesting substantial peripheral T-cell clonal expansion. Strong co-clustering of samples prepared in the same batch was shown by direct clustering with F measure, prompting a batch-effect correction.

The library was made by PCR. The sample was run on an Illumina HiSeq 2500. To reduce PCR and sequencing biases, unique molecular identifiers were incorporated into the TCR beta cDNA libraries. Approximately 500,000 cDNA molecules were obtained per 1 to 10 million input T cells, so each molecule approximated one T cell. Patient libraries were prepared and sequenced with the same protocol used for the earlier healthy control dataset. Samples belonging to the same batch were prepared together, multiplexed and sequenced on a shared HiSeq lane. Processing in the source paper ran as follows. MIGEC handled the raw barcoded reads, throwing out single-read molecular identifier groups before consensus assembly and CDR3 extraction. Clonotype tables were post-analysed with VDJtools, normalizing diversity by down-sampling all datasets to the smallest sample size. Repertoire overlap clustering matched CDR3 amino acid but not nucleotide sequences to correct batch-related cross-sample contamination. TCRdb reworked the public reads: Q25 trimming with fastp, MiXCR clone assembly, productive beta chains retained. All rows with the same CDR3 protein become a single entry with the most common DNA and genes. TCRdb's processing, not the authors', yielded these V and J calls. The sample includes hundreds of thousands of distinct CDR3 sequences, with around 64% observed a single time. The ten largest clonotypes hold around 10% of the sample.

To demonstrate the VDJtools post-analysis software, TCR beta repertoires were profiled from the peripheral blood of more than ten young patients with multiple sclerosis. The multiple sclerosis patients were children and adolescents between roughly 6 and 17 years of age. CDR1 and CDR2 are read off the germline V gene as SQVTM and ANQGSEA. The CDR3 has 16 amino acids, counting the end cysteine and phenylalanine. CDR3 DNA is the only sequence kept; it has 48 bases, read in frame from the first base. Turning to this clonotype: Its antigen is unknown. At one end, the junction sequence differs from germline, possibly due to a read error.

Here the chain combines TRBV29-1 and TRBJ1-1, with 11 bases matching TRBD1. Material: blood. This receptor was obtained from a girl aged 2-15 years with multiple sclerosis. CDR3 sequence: CSAERTGGSMNTEAFF. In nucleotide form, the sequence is TGCAGCGCTGAAAGGACAGGGGGCTCCATGAACACTGAAGCTTTCTTT.